This T cell receptor beta chain was recorded in a study of Graves' ophthalmopathy and Graves' hyperthyroidism (dated by TCRdb to 2016 to 2018). Looking at the study overall: Peripheral blood was collected at initial diagnosis, before any treatment. After sampling, hyperthyroidism patients received methimazole starting at 30 mg daily, and ophthalmopathy patients received high-dose intravenous methylprednisolone. In roughly 6 hyperthyroidism patients, T-cell repertoires of thyroid tissue and blood were compared. For training and testing, the 100 or so patients in the discovery cohort were randomly divided in a 7:3 ratio. In total, some 130 blood samples were TCR-sequenced: some 40 ophthalmopathy, some 75 hyperthyroidism and approximately 17 hyperthyroidism-to-ophthalmopathy patients. The study used TCR beta repertoire signatures to distinguish Graves' ophthalmopathy from Graves' hyperthyroidism and to predict progression to ophthalmopathy. To explore V-J signatures that distinguish ophthalmopathy from hyperthyroidism, a discovery set of about a hundred patients was enrolled, made up of 43 with ophthalmopathy and roughly 55 with stable hyperthyroidism. An independent validation cohort comprised around 20 hyperthyroidism patients and 15 to 17 patients who later progressed from hyperthyroidism to ophthalmopathy.

This clonotype was found many times. The antigen it recognizes is unknown. No much larger clone is present one base from it, and per-base qualities are unavailable. Study-level results and caveats: Sample size was not statistically predetermined, and group allocation was not concealed from the investigators. In validation, the model predicted ophthalmopathy progression with 70.59% sensitivity and 72% to 80% specificity; 12 predicted patients were CT-confirmed with GO in a median of approximately six months. Ophthalmopathy was separated from stable hyperthyroidism by the 13-signature model with around 89% sensitivity and 81.08% specificity in cross-validation and with 80%/75% in the test set. Among expanded thyroid clonotypes with frequency above 0.001, most also showed up in blood, which suggests that blood repertoires may reflect the thyroid immune response.

The ophthalmopathy patients had moderately to severely active disease, with a Clinical Activity Score of 3 or higher, a NOSPECS grade of 4 or higher, and a disease duration of less than 3 months. Anyone with other autoimmune diseases, uncontrolled infections, pregnancy or lactation was excluded from the study. Diagnosis was based on clinical symptoms, serum thyroxine, TRAb, thyroid ultrasound and orbital computed tomography. Ficoll-Paque density gradient centrifugation was used to isolate PBMCs from about 10 ml of fresh peripheral blood. Total RNA was extracted using Trizol reagent, and RNA quality was checked on an Agilent 2100 Bioanalyzer. For repertoire sequencing, TCR beta CDR3 regions were amplified from RNA transcripts. The first round was an RT-PCR using HTBI primers with the Qiagen OneStep RT-PCR kit, and this first round was followed by a second-round multiplex PCR, then size selection and purification. Sequencing of the libraries was carried out on an Illumina HiSeq2000 in paired-end mode with 100 bp reads. Concerning the study's data processing: SOAPnuke was used for read processing, and reads with adapters, uncalled bases, a mean Phred below 15, or no exact constant-primer or identifier match were discarded. COPE v1.2.5 was used to merge the high-quality paired reads. Clonotypes were defined as unique nucleotide sequences and were aligned to IMGT TRB V, D and J references using MiTCR v1.1. The analysis was limited to V-J combinations with a frequency above 0.0001, which together covered 99% to 99.2% of the repertoires. For each V-J combination, a TCR clonal expansion and chaos score was defined as the ratio of F50 clonal expansion to chaos observed in the TCRdist matrix. Features were reduced by Welch's t-statistics and random forest to over 10 V-J combinations, which fed a naive Bayes classifier. The similarity between thyroid and blood repertoires was quantified using the Morisita-Horn index. Clones were called with MiXCR by TCRdb after fastp trimmed the public reads at Q25, and only in-frame beta chains were retained. Each entry is one CDR3 protein sequence, shown with its most common DNA and genes. Clone size and V and J calls follow TCRdb, not the original study. The sample yields about 480,000 distinct CDR3 sequences; over 13% were counted once. The top ten hold approximately 9.8% of the sample.

Deletion took 6 bases off V and 2 bases off J, with a span of 11 bases between the germline ends. Measured from the cysteine to the phenylalanine, the CDR3 is 14 residues long. Of all the DNA, just the CDR3 is kept, 42 bases in frame from base 1. Recombination linked TRBV12-3 or TRBV12-4 to TRBJ2-4, with the D gene not clear enough to name. The sample comprised blood. The TCR comes from a woman aged 25 to 39 with Graves' ophthalmopathy. Donor details come from another sample of the same person, matched by shared clones. The CDR3: CASSRRGTKNIQYF. The DNA sequence follows: TGTGCCAGCAGCAGGAGAGGAACCAAAAACATTCAGTACTTC.